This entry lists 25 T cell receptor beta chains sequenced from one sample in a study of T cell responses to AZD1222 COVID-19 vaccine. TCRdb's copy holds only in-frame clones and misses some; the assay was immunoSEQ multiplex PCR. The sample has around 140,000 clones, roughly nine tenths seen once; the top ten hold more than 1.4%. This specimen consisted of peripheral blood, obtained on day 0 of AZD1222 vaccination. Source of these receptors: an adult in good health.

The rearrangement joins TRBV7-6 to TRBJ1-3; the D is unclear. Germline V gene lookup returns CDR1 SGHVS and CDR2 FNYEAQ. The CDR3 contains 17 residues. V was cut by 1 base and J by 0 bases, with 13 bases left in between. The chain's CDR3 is CASSLDIYTTSGNTIYF. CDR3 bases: TGTGCCAGCAGCTTAGACATATACACAACCTCTGGAAACACCATATATTTT.

Here the CDR3 DNA reads TGTGCCAGCAGTTACGTGCAGGATCTAAGGCCCCTCCACTTT. Encoded protein: CASSYVQDLRPLHF. The chain combines TRBV6-2 or TRBV6-3 with TRBJ1-6; D not certain. Per germline, CDR1 MNHEY and CDR2 SVGEGT. V lost 2 bases and J 13 bases, leaving 15 bases between the germline ends. This CDR3 has 14 residues.

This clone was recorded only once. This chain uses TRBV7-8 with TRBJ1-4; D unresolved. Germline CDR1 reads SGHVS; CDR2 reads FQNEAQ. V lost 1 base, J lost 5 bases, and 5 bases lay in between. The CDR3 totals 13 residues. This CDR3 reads CASSLGRNEKLFF. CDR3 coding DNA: TGTGCCAGCAGCTTAGGACGGAATGAAAAACTGTTTTTT.

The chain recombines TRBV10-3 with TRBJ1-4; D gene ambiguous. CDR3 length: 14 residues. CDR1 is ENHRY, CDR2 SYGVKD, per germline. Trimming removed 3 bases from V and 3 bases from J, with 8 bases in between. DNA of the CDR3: TGTGCCATCAGTGATAAACAGTCTAATGAAAAACTGTTTTTT. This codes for CAISDKQSNEKLFF.

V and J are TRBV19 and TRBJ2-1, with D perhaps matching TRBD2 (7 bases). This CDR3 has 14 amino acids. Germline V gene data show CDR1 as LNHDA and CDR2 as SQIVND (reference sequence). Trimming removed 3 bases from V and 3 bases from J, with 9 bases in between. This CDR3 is CASSMRGLYNEQFF. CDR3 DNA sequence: TGTGCCAGTAGTATGCGGGGGCTCTACAATGAGCAGTTCTTC.

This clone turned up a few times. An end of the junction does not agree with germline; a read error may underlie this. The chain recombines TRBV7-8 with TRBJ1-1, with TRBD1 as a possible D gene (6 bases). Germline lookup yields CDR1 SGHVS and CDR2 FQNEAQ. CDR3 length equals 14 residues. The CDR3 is CASSPSWGDTEAFF. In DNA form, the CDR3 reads TGTGCCAGCAGCCCATCCTGGGGGGACACGGAAGCTTTCTTT.

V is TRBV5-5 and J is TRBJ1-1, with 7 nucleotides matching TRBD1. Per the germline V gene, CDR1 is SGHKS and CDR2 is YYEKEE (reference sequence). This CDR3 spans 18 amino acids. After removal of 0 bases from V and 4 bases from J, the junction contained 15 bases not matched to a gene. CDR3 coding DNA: TGTGCCAGCAGCTTGGTGGGAGGACAGGCCTTCTCGGGCACTGAAGCTTTCTTT. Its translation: CASSLVGGQAFSGTEAFF.

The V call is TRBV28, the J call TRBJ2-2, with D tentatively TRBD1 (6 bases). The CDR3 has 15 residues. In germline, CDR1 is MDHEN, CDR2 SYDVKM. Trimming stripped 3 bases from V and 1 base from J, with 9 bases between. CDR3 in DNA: TGTGCCAGCAGTTTTGTACAGGGGAACACCGGGGAGCTGTTTTTT. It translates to CASSFVQGNTGELFF.

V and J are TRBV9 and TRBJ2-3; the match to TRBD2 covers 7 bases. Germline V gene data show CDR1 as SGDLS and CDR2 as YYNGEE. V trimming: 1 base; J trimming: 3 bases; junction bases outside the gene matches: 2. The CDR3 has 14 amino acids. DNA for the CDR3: TGTGCCAGCAGCGTACAGGGAGGGACAGATACGCAGTATTTT. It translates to CASSVQGGTDTQYF.

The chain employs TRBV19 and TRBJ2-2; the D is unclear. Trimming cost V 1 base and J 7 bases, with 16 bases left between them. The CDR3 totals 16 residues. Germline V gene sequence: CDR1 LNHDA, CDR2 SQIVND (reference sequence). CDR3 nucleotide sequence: TGTGCCAGTAGTATAGGGCCACCCGGCAGAAACGGGGAGCTGTTTTTT. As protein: CASSIGPPGRNGELFF.

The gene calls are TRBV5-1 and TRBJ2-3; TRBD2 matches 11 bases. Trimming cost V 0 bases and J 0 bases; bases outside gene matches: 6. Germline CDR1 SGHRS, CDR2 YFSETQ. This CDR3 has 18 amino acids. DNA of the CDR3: TGCGCCAGCAGCTTGGGACTAGCGGGGTTCACTAGCACAGATACGCAGTATTTT. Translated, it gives CASSLGLAGFTSTDTQYF.

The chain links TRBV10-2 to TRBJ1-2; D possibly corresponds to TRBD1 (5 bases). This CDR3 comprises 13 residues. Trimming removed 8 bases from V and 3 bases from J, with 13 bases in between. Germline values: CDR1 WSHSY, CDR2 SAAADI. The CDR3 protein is CASSWGGDYGYTF. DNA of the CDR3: TGCGCCAGCTCTTGGGGGGGAGACTATGGCTACACCTTC.

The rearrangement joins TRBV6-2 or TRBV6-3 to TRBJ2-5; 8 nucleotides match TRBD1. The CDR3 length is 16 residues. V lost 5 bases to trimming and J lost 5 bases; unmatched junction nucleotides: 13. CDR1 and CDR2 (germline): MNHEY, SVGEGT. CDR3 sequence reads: CASSPWRVQGAETQYF. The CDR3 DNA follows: TGTGCCAGCAGTCCCTGGCGGGTCCAGGGGGCCGAGACCCAGTACTTC.

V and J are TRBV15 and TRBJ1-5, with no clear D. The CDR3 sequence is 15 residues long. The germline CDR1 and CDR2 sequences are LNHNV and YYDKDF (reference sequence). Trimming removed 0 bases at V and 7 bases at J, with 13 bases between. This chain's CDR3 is CATSRDRGLDQPQHF. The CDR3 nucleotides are TGTGCCACCAGCAGAGATCGTGGTTTAGACCAGCCCCAGCATTTT.

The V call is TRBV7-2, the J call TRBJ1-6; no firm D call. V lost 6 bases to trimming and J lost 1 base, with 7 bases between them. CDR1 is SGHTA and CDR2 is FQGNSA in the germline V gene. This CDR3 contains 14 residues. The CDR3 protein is CASSTRSYNSPLHF. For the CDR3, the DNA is TGTGCCAGCAGTACTCGGTCCTATAATTCACCCCTCCACTTT.

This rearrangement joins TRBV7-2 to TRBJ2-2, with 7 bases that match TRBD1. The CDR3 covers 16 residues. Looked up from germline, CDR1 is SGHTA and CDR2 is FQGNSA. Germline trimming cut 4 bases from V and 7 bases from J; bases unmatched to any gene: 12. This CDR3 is CASSSTPVGGHGELFF. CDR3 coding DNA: TGTGCCAGCAGCTCAACTCCGGTAGGGGGCCACGGGGAGCTGTTTTTT.

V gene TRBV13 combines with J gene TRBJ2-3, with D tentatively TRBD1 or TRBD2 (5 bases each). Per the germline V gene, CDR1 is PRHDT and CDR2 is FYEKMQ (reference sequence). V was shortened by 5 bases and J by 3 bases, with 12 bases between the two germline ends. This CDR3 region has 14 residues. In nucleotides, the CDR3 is TGTGCCAGCAGCCCAGATGGGGGAACAGATACGCAGTATTTT. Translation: CASSPDGGTDTQYF. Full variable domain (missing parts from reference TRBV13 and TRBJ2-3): AAGVIQSPRHLIKEKRETATLKCYPIPRHDTVYWYQQGPGQDPQFLISFYEKMQSDKGSIPDRFSAQQFSDYHSELNMSSLELGDSALYFCASSPDGGTDTQYFGPGTRLTVL.

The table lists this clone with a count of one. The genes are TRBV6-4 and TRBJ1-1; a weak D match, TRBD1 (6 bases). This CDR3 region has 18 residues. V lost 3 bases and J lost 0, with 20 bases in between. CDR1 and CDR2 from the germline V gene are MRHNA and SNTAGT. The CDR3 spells CASSEKGEQLLMNTEAFF. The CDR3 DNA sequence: TGTGCCAGCAGTGAAAAGGGGGAACAGCTCCTCATGAACACTGAAGCTTTCTTT.

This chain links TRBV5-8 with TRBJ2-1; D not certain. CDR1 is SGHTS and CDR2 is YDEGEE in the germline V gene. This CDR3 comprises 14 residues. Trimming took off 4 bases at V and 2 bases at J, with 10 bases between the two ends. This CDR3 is CASSLPGAYNEQFF. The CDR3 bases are TGTGCCAGCAGCCTGCCTGGGGCCTACAATGAGCAGTTCTTC. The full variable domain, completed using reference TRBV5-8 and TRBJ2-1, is EAGVTQSPTHLIKTRGQQATLRCSPISGHTSVYWYQQALGLGLQFLLWYDEGEERNRGNFPPRFSGRQFPNYSSELNVNALELEDSALYLCASSLPGAYNEQFFGPGTRLTVL.

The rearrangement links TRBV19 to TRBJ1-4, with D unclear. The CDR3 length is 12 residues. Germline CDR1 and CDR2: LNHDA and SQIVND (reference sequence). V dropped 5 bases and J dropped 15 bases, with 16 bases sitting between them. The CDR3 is CASSPSGDWLFF. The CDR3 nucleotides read TGTGCCAGTAGTCCCTCTGGAGACTGGTTGTTTTTT.

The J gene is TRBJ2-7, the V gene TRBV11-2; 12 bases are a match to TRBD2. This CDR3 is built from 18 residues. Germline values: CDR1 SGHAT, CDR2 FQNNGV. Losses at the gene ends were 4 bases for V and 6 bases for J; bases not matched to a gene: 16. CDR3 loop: CASSSLRGLAGGLGEQYF. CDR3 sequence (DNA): TGTGCCAGCAGCTCCCTAAGAGGTCTAGCGGGAGGGTTGGGCGAGCAGTACTTC. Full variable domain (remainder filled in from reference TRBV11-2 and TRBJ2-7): EAGVAQSPRYKIIEKRQSVAFWCNPISGHATLYWYQQILGQGPKLLIQFQNNGVVDDSQLPKDRFSAERLKGVDSTLKIQPAKLEDSAVYLCASSSLRGLAGGLGEQYFGPGTRLTVT.

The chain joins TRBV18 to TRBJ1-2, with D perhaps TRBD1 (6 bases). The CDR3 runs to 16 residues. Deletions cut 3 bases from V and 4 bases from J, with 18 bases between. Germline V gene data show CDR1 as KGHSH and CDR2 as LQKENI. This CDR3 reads CASSPRGGSKPYGYTF. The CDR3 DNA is TGTGCCAGCTCACCCCGGGGGGGCAGCAAGCCCTATGGCTACACCTTC.

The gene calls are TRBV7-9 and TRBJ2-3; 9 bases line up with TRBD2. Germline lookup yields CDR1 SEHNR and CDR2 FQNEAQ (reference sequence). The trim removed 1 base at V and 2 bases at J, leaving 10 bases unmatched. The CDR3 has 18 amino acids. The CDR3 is CASSLVRVRGRVTDTQYF. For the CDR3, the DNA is TGTGCCAGCAGCTTAGTGAGGGTTCGCGGGAGGGTCACAGATACGCAGTATTTT.

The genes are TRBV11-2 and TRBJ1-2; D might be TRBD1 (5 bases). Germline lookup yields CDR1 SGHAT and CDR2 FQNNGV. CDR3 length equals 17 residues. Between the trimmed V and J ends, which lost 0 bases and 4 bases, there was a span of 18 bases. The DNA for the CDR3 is TGTGCCAGCAGCTTAGATTTTACGGGGCAAGTGGGCTATGGCTACACCTTC. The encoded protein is CASSLDFTGQVGYGYTF.

The CDR3 bases are TGTGCCAGCAGCTTGGGAGGGACAAGCCATGAGCAGTTCTTC. It specifies CASSLGGTSHEQFF. This chain connects TRBV5-5 to TRBJ2-1; weak D call: TRBD1 (6 bases). V was shortened by 0 bases and J by 8 bases, with 12 bases between the two germline ends. The germline gives CDR1 SGHKS, CDR2 YYEKEE (reference sequence). The CDR3 has 14 amino acids.